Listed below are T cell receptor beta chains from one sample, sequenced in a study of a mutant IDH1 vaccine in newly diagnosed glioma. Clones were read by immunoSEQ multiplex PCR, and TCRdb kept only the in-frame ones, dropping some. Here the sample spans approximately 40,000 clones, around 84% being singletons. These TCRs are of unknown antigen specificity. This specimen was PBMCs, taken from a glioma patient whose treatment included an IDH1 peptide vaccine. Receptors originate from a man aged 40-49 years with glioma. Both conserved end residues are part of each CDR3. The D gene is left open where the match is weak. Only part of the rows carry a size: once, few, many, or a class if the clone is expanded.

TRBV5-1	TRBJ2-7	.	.	TGCGCCAGCAGCCCTGACAGTTTCGGCTACGAGCAGTACTTC	CASSPDSFGYEQYF
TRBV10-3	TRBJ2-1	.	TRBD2	TGTGCCATCAGGTTAGCGGGAGGGCCCCTCAATGAGCAGTTCTTC	CAIRLAGGPLNEQFF
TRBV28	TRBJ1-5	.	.	TGTGCCAGCAGTTTGGGGCAGGTCAATCAGCCCCAGCATTTT	CASSLGQVNQPQHF
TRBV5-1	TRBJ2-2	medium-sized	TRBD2	TGCGCCAGCACCATCGGAGCGGGAGGGTTCACCGGGGAGCTGTTTTTT	CASTIGAGGFTGELFF
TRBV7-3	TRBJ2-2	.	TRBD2	TGTGCCAGCAGCTTCCTAGCGGGAGGGACCGGGGAGCTGTTTTTT	CASSFLAGGTGELFF
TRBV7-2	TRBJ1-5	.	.	TGTGCCAGCAGCACCCCCGGGGGGACATTTAGCAATCAGCCCCAGCATTTT	CASSTPGGTFSNQPQHF
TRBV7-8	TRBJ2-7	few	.	TGTGCCAGCAGCATAAGCTACGAGCAGTACTTC	CASSISYEQYF
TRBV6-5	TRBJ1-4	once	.	TGTGCCAGCAGGTCCGGGACCACAACTAATGAAAAACTGTTTTTT	CASRSGTTTNEKLFF
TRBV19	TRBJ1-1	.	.	TGTGCCAGTATCCCGGACAGACTGAACACTGAAGCTTTCTTT	CASIPDRLNTEAFF
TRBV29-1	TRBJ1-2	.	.	TGCAGCGTTTCCGAGGGGTTGATCTATGGCTACACCTTC	CSVSEGLIYGYTF
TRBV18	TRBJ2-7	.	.	TGTGCCAGCTCACCTGGGACTCCCACCTACGGTGAGCAGTACTTC	CASSPGTPTYGEQYF
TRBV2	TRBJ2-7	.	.	TGTGCCAGCAAAGGGGGCTACGAGCAGTACTTC	CASKGGYEQYF
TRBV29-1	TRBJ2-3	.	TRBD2	TGCAGCGTTGACTTTAGCGGGACTGGAGATACGCAGTATTTT	CSVDFSGTGDTQYF
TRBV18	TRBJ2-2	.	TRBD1	TGTGCCAGCTTTTTCTCCGTCCAGGGGGCTCGAACGGGGGAGCTGTTTTTT	CASFFSVQGARTGELFF
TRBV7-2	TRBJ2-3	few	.	TGTGCCAGCAGCTTAGAGCCACAGCGGGCAGGGGACGTAGATACGCAGTATTTT	CASSLEPQRAGDVDTQYF
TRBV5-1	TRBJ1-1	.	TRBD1	TGCGCCAGCAGCGGCCAACAGGGGCCCGAAGCTTTCTTT	CASSGQQGPEAFF
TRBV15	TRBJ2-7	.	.	TGTGCCACCAGCAGAGATAAGGAGACCCTGAGCTCCTACGAGCAGTACTTC	CATSRDKETLSSYEQYF
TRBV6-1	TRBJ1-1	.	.	TGTGCCAGCAGTGAAACCAGCAAATCTGTTCCTTTCTTT	CASSETSKSVPFF
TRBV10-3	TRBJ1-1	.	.	TGTGCCATCAGTGAGTCCCCGGGGACCACCATCTACACTGAAGCTTTCTTT	CAISESPGTTIYTEAFF
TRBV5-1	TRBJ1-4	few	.	TGCGCCAGCAGCTTGAACAGTAATGAAAAACTGTTTTTT	CASSLNSNEKLFF
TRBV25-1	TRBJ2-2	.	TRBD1	TGTGCCAGCAGTGGCGCCGGGACAGTGAACACCGGGGAGCTGTTTTTT	CASSGAGTVNTGELFF
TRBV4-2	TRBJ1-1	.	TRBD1	TGTGCCAGCAGCCAAGGGACAGGGGAAGCTTTCTTT	CASSQGTGEAFF
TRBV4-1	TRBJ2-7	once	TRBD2	TGCGCCAGCAGCCCTCGAATAGCGGGAGCCAGATACGAGCAGTACTTC	CASSPRIAGARYEQYF
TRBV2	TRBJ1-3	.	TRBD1	TGTGCCAGCAGCGCAGAACAGGGGCGTGGAAACACCATATATTTT	CASSAEQGRGNTIYF
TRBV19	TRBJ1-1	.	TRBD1	TGTGCCAGTAGTATAAAGAACAGGGGGGGCACTGAAGCTTTCTTT	CASSIKNRGGTEAFF
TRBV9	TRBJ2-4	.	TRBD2	TGTGCCAGCAGCGTAGACGGACTAGCGGGAGGCCCAGCCAAAAACATTCAGTACTTC	CASSVDGLAGGPAKNIQYF
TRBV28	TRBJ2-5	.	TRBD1	TGTGCCAGCAGCTATACAGGGGGTTGGTCCCAGTACTTC	CASSYTGGWSQYF
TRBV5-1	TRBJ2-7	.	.	TGCGCCAGCAGCCCGGAACCCTCTAGCTTGGCCTACGAGCAGTACTTC	CASSPEPSSLAYEQYF
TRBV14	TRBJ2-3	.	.	TGTGCCAGCAGCCAAGGGGCCAGCCTCACAGATACGCAGTATTTT	CASSQGASLTDTQYF
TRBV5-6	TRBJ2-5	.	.	TGTGCCAGCAGCTACCTGGAGACCCAGTACTTC	CASSYLETQYF
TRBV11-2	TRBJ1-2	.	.	TGTGCCAGCAGCGTCCGGGACACATCTAACTATGGCTACACCTTC	CASSVRDTSNYGYTF
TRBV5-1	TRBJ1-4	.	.	TGCGCCAGCAGCCAAGACAGTGCTAATGAAAAACTGTTTTTT	CASSQDSANEKLFF
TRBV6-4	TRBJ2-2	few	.	TGTGCCAGCAGTGTCGGGAGTGACACCGGGGAGCTGTTTTTT	CASSVGSDTGELFF
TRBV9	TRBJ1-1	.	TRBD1	TGTGCCAGCAGCCCACACGGGACAGAGAACACTGAAGCTTTCTTT	CASSPHGTENTEAFF
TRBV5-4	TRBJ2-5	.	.	TGTGCCAGCAGCCCACTCCCGCTGGAGACCCAGTACTTC	CASSPLPLETQYF
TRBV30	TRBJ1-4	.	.	TGTGCCTGGAGTGTTTCCCCGACCCCCAAGAATGAAAAACTGTTTTTT	CAWSVSPTPKNEKLFF
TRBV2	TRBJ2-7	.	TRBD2	TGTGCCAGCAGCCCCACGGCTAGCGGATACTACGAGCAGTACTTC	CASSPTASGYYEQYF
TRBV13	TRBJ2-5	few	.	TGTGCCAGCAGCCCCGGTGCAGGGTATGAGGGGCAAGAGACCCAGTACTTC	CASSPGAGYEGQETQYF
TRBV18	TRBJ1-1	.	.	TGTGCCAGCTCATCGCGACAGAACACTGAAGCTTTCTTT	CASSSRQNTEAFF
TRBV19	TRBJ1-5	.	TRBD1	TGTGCCAGTAGTATGGGGACAGGGGGTGGTAGCAATCAGCCCCAGCATTTT	CASSMGTGGGSNQPQHF
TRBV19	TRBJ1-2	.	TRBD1	TGTGCCAGTACCGTGACAGGGATGAGCAACTATGGCTACACCTTC	CASTVTGMSNYGYTF
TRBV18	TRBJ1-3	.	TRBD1	TGTGCCAGCTCACCGACAGGGCAGGCGATTGGAAACACCATATATTTT	CASSPTGQAIGNTIYF
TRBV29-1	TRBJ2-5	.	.	TGCAGCGTTGAGAATTCCGACTTGTACCAAGAGACCCAGTACTTC	CSVENSDLYQETQYF
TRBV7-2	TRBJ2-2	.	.	TGTGCCAGCAGCCCCCTTGGGGGGGGCGCCACCGGGGAGCTGTTTTTT	CASSPLGGGATGELFF
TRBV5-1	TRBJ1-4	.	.	TGCGCCAGCAGCTATTCATTAAATGAAAAACTGTTTTTT	CASSYSLNEKLFF
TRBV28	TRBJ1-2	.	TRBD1	TGTGCCAGCAGTACGATGACAGGGCTAGGCTACACCTTC	CASSTMTGLGYTF
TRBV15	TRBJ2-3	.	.	TGTGCCACCAGCAGAGTAATGGATACGCAGTATTTT	CATSRVMDTQYF
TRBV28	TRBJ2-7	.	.	TGTGCCAGCAGTTTAGTTGGAGCTTGGGGGCTCCGGGGAGAGCAGTACTTC	CASSLVGAWGLRGEQYF
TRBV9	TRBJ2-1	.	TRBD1	TGTGCCAGCAGCGCCCTGGGACAGGGGGCCAATGAGCAGTTCTTC	CASSALGQGANEQFF
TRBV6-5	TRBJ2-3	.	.	TGTGCCAGCAGTTTGACCCATAAAGCAGATACGCAGTATTTT	CASSLTHKADTQYF